This passage covers 31 T cell receptor beta chains from one sample sequenced in a study of cytomegalovirus exposure and HLA in healthy donors. The PCR was carried out with 60 Vbeta primers and 13 Jbeta primers. The assay was immunoSEQ multiplex PCR, and TCRdb's table has in-frame clones only and misses some. The repertoire holds 90,000 to 110,000 clones, with 81% as singletons. The material sequenced was PBMCs. The receptors shown here come from a woman in her twenties or thirties in good health and CMV-seronegative.

This chain links TRBV27 with TRBJ2-5; TRBD1 aligns across 10 bases. The J call is uncertain, as TRBJ2-7 better fits the DNA end. The V gene's germline CDR1 is MNHEY and CDR2 SMNVEV (reference sequence). This CDR3 is built from 15 residues. The CDR3 protein is CASSPGTGARYEQYF. The CDR3 bases are TGTGCCAGCAGTCCCGGGACAGGGGCACGCTACGAGCAGTACTTC.

The rearrangement links TRBV14 to TRBJ2-7; 8 bases are a match to TRBD2. J gave up 4 bases and V 1 base, and 9 bases lay outside the gene matches. Germline CDR1 and CDR2: SGHDN and FVKESK. The CDR3 covers 16 residues. CDR3 amino acids: CASSQVWAGGYYEQYF. In DNA, the CDR3 is TGTGCCAGCAGCCAAGTATGGGCGGGAGGATATTACGAGCAGTACTTC.

The chain links TRBV19 to TRBJ2-2, with 7 bases lining up with TRBD1. V shed 6 bases, J shed 4 bases, and the junction held 8 bases outside the gene matches. CDR3 length: 15 residues. Looked up from germline, CDR1 is LNHDA and CDR2 is SQIVND (reference sequence). As DNA, the CDR3 is TGTGCCAGTAGACAAGACAGGGCTTCCACCGGGGAGCTGTTTTTT. As protein: CASRQDRASTGELFF. Full variable domain (missing parts from reference TRBV19 and TRBJ2-2): DGGITQSPKYLFRKEGQNVTLSCEQNLNHDAMYWYRQDPGQGLRLIYYSQIVNDFQKGDIAEGYSVSREKKESFPLTVTSAQKNPTAFYLCASRQDRASTGELFFGEGSRLTVL.

CDR3 coding DNA: TGTGCCAGCATCTTACGCCCGGATTCGGGGGAGACCCAGTACTTC. As protein: CASILRPDSGETQYF. V is TRBV6-5 and J is TRBJ2-5, with a tentative D call TRBD2 (5 bases). CDR1 and CDR2 (germline): MNHEY, SVGAGI. This CDR3 region has 15 residues. Trimming left V 7 bases short and J 5 bases short, with 20 bases between.

The chain carries TRBV7-9 and TRBJ2-1; 7 nucleotides align to TRBD2. Germline assignment: CDR1 SEHNR and CDR2 FQNEAQ (reference sequence). The CDR3 length is 14 residues. The ends lost 8 bases at V and 10 bases at J; junction bases unmatched: 14. DNA of the CDR3: TGTGCCAGCGGTAGCTACCTCGGGGGAGGGGAGCAGTTCTTC. This codes for CASGSYLGGGEQFF.

The V call is TRBV28, the J call TRBJ1-2; D unresolved. This CDR3 spans 14 amino acids. In germline, CDR1 is MDHEN, CDR2 SYDVKM. V shed 4 bases and J shed 8 bases, with 17 bases lying between them. CDR3 sequence reads: CASSSSGVSGGYTF. In DNA form, the CDR3 reads TGTGCCAGCAGTTCCTCCGGGGTCTCGGGGGGCTACACCTTC.

The chain is built from TRBV11-1 and TRBJ2-1; 11 nucleotides match TRBD2. Germline trimming cut 7 bases from V and 3 bases from J; bases unmatched to any gene: 5. Per the germline V gene, CDR1 is SGHAT and CDR2 is FQDESV (reference sequence). The CDR3 length is 15 residues. The CDR3 is CASKKTSGNYNEQFF. CDR3 bases: TGTGCCAGCAAGAAGACTAGCGGGAACTACAATGAGCAGTTCTTC.

This clone appeared a single time. The V gene is TRBV29-1, the J gene TRBJ2-3, with TRBD2 as a possible D gene (6 bases). Per germline, CDR1 SQVTM and CDR2 ANQGSEA. The CDR3 is made up of 14 amino acids. Trimming removed 3 bases at V and 2 bases at J, with 12 bases between. The CDR3 sequence: CSVDKAGLTDTQYF. The CDR3 bases are TGCAGCGTTGATAAGGCGGGACTCACAGATACGCAGTATTTT.

This clone has a single count. This chain joins TRBV5-5 and TRBJ2-7; a weak D match, TRBD1 (5 bases). Trimming stripped 0 bases from V and 3 bases from J, with 13 bases between. Germline CDR1 SGHKS, CDR2 YYEKEE (reference sequence). CDR3 size: 15 residues. The CDR3 loop reads CASSLEWQGYYEQYF. CDR3 DNA sequence: TGTGCCAGCAGCTTGGAGTGGCAGGGTTACTACGAGCAGTACTTC.

This clone has just a few counts. This chain joins TRBV5-1 and TRBJ2-5; unclear D gene. CDR3 size: 12 residues. Germline V gene lookup returns CDR1 SGHRS and CDR2 YFSETQ. V gave up 0 bases and J gave up 5 bases, with 5 bases separating them. The CDR3 DNA sequence: TGCGCCAGCAGCTTGGACTGGGAGACCCAGTACTTC. Amino acid sequence: CASSLDWETQYF.

Notes on this clone: No conserved phenylalanine or tryptophan ends this CDR3, so it is likely a read error. No DNA is shown, since the ends of the CDR3 on it are uncertain; the CDR3 is the one TCRdb lists. J is TRBJ1-2 and V is TRBV5-4; the D call TRBD1 from the table was never checked on the DNA. The CDR3 is 14 residues long, counting both termini. The germline V gene encodes CDR1 SGHNT and CDR2 YYREEE (reference sequence). The CDR3 region is CASSLGGQGGFDLT.

This clone was recorded at least ten times. The rearrangement links TRBV5-1 to TRBJ2-1, with 7 bases aligning to TRBD2. The CDR3 contains 15 residues. The germline CDR1 and CDR2 sequences are SGHRS and YFSETQ. The junction had 13 bases not matched to a gene; V was cut back by 4 bases and J by 9 bases. The CDR3 DNA sequence: TGCGCCAGCAGCCCTGGCTCGGGGAGGGACCCTGAGCAGTTCTTC. Protein: CASSPGSGRDPEQFF.

This clone appeared a few times. The chain joins TRBV29-1 to TRBJ2-7; TRBD1 matches 7 bases. The germline CDR1 and CDR2 sequences are SQVTM and ANQGSEA. The CDR3 is 12 amino acids. The V and J ends lost 3 bases and 4 bases, in that order; junction bases with no gene match: 3. The CDR3 nucleotides are TGCAGCGTTGAGGGGACAGAGTACGAGCAGTACTTC. Amino acids: CSVEGTEYEQYF.

V gene TRBV5-4 combines with J gene TRBJ2-5, with TRBD2 as a possible D gene (6 bases). The V end lost 4 bases, the J end lost 2 bases, and 27 bases lay between the germline ends. Germline V lookup: CDR1 SGHNT, CDR2 YYREEE (reference sequence). This CDR3 has 19 residues. Here the CDR3 reads CASSPLGGWEVTRQETQYF. The CDR3 DNA follows: TGTGCCAGCAGCCCGCTAGGAGGGTGGGAGGTCACACGTCAAGAGACCCAGTACTTC.

This chain uses TRBV5-1 with TRBJ2-3; 11 nucleotides line up with TRBD2. CDR1 is SGHRS and CDR2 is YFSETQ in the germline V gene. This CDR3 is built from 16 residues. The junction had 4 bases not matched to a gene; V was cut back by 2 bases and J by 2 bases. CDR3 residues: CASSFGTSGTTDTQYF. Written as DNA, the CDR3 is TGCGCCAGCAGCTTCGGGACTAGCGGAACCACAGATACGCAGTATTTT.

This clone was recorded a few times. The rearrangement links TRBV30 to TRBJ2-7; 11 bases align to TRBD2. The CDR3 runs to 14 residues. Per germline, CDR1 GTSNPN and CDR2 SVGIG (reference sequence). J was trimmed by 7 bases and V by 3 bases; bases with no gene match: 8. The DNA for the CDR3 is TGTGCCTGGAGGATTAGCGGGAGGGCTGGAGAGCAGTACTTC. This encodes CAWRISGRAGEQYF.

This chain joins TRBV10-3 and TRBJ2-5; TRBD2 agrees at 14 bases. The CDR3 is made up of 18 amino acids. V lost 2 bases, J lost 5 bases, and 10 bases stayed unmatched. Per the germline V gene, CDR1 is ENHRY and CDR2 is SYGVKD. The CDR3 here is CAISESVGLAGVQETQYF. The CDR3 DNA follows: TGTGCCATCAGTGAGAGTGTGGGACTAGCGGGAGTCCAGGAGACCCAGTACTTC.

The genes are TRBV30 and TRBJ2-5; possibly TRBD2 for D (6 bases). The CDR3 totals 13 residues. V was trimmed by 4 bases and J by 4 bases, leaving 13 bases between them. Germline lookup yields CDR1 GTSNPN and CDR2 SVGIG (reference sequence). The CDR3 sequence: CAWNGRGRETQYF. CDR3 DNA: TGTGCCTGGAACGGGCGGGGCCGAGAGACCCAGTACTTC.

This chain uses TRBV5-6 with TRBJ1-3; D gene uncertain. Germline V gene data show CDR1 as SGHDT and CDR2 as YYEEEE. The CDR3 loop spans 15 amino acids. V was trimmed by 3 bases and J by 8 bases, leaving 18 bases between them. The CDR3 sequence: CASSWEKSRRDTIYF. CDR3 sequence (DNA): TGTGCCAGCAGCTGGGAGAAGTCGAGGAGAGACACCATATATTTT.

The V call is TRBV11-2, the J call TRBJ1-3; 7 bases are a match to TRBD1. Germline V lookup: CDR1 SGHAT, CDR2 FQNNGV. CDR3 size: 12 residues. V lost 8 bases and J lost 8; bases outside the gene matches: 6. CDR3 DNA: TGTGCCAGCGACCGGACAGGCGACACCATATATTTT. This codes for CASDRTGDTIYF.

V and J are TRBV29-1 and TRBJ2-5, with a possible D match to TRBD1 (5 bases). V lost 1 base, J lost 7 bases, and 16 bases lay in between. CDR1 and CDR2 from the germline V gene are SQVTM and ANQGSEA. The CDR3 is 14 amino acids. The CDR3 sequence: CSVEGTRKMRTQYF. Here the CDR3 DNA reads TGCAGCGTTGAAGGGACAAGGAAGATGAGGACCCAGTACTTC.

A few counts support this clone. The rearrangement uses TRBV2 and TRBJ1-4; D ambiguous. CDR3 length equals 14 residues. Germline assignment: CDR1 SNHLY and CDR2 FYNNEI. Trimming removed 4 bases at V and 5 bases at J, with 11 bases between. The CDR3 DNA is TGTGCCAGCAGTGTGGCGGGAAGGAATGAAAAACTGTTTTTT. It is translated as CASSVAGRNEKLFF.

CDR3 residues: CASKSRGENTEAFF. Here the CDR3 DNA reads TGTGCCAGTAAGAGTCGGGGAGAGAACACTGAAGCTTTCTTT. The V call is TRBV19, the J call TRBJ1-1; D uncertain. CDR3 size: 14 residues. Trimming cost V 7 bases and J 1 base, with 13 bases left between them. Germline CDR1 reads LNHDA; CDR2 reads SQIVND (reference sequence). Filled out from reference TRBV19 and TRBJ1-1, the complete variable domain reads DGGITQSPKYLFRKEGQNVTLSCEQNLNHDAMYWYRQDPGQGLRLIYYSQIVNDFQKGDIAEGYSVSREKKESFPLTVTSAQKNPTAFYLCASKSRGENTEAFFGQGTRLTVV.

The genes are TRBV5-8 and TRBJ1-2; no definite D call. CDR3 length: 12 residues. Germline assignment: CDR1 SGHTS and CDR2 YDEGEE. V was shortened by 2 bases and J by 5 bases, with 7 bases between the two germline ends. The CDR3 DNA is TGTGCCAGCAGCTTTGAGGGTTATGGCTACACCTTC. Amino acid sequence: CASSFEGYGYTF.

The V and J genes are TRBV6-1 and TRBJ1-3; D gene unclear. Trimming stripped 1 base from V and 0 bases from J, with 7 bases between. CDR1 MNHNS and CDR2 SASEGT come from the germline V gene. CDR3 length: 15 amino acids. The CDR3 spells CASSEGGISGNTIYF. The DNA for the CDR3 is TGTGCCAGCAGTGAAGGAGGAATCTCTGGAAACACCATATATTTT.

V usage is TRBV6-9 and J usage is TRBJ2-5; TRBD2 might be the D (7 bases). The J call may be faulty, since TRBJ2-7 better matches the DNA end. The CDR3 runs 16 residues. Germline CDR1 reads MNHGY; CDR2 reads SVAAGI. DNA for the CDR3: TGTGCCAGCAGTTATGTAGGCGGGGGCGCGGCGTACGAGCAGTACTTC. It encodes CASSYVGGGAAYEQYF.

This rearrangement joins TRBV19 to TRBJ2-4, with TRBD2 identical over 8 bases. V gave up 3 bases and J gave up 1 base; unmatched junction bases: 11. Germline CDR1 is LNHDA and CDR2 is SQIVND (reference sequence). This CDR3 has 18 amino acids. CDR3 protein: CASSILTRSGGAKNIQYF. CDR3 DNA: TGTGCCAGTAGTATTTTAACGAGATCGGGAGGGGCCAAAAACATTCAGTACTTC.

This chain links TRBV6-6 with TRBJ2-7; D is unresolved. CDR3 length: 13 amino acids. CDR1 is MNHNY and CDR2 is SVGAGI in the germline V gene (reference sequence). V lost 6 bases, J lost 0 bases, and 9 bases lay in between. The CDR3 coding sequence is TGTGCCAGCAGGACATTAACCTCCTACGAGCAGTACTTC. Protein: CASRTLTSYEQYF.

This sequence joins TRBV9 and TRBJ2-2; D is perhaps TRBD2 (5 bases). This CDR3 region has 15 residues. Trimming left V 3 bases short and J 2 bases short, with 11 bases between. Per the germline V gene, CDR1 is SGDLS and CDR2 is YYNGEE. The CDR3 nucleotides are TGTGCCAGCAGCGATACGGGAAGAAACACCGGGGAGCTGTTTTTT. Translation gives CASSDTGRNTGELFF.

The rearrangement links TRBV27 to TRBJ2-5, with TRBD2 as a possible D gene (6 bases). The CDR3 is 15 residues long. CDR1 MNHEY and CDR2 SMNVEV come from the germline V gene (reference sequence). The V end lost 5 bases, the J end lost 1 base, and 14 bases lay between the germline ends. CDR3 DNA: TGTGCCAGCAGTCAAACACTAGCCCTCCAAGAGACCCAGTACTTC. This translates into CASSQTLALQETQYF.

The gene calls are TRBV28 and TRBJ2-2; no clear D. The V and J ends lost 8 bases and 6 bases respectively, with 7 bases between them. Germline V gene lookup returns CDR1 MDHEN and CDR2 SYDVKM. The CDR3 loop spans 11 amino acids. The CDR3 DNA is TGTGCCAGCCTCCGCGCCGGGGAGCTGTTTTTT. Translation gives CASLRAGELFF.